This T cell receptor (beta chain) was obtained from a study of identical twins. TCRdb passed the 5' RACE reads through MiXCR, listing each CDR3 protein once. The table includes about 810,000 distinct CDR3 sequences, 9% to 15% detected once. These data also formed part of another study, on yellow fever vaccine responses in identical twins. That source adds: The T cell response to vaccination in identical twins was reportedly partly convergent and partly personalized.

The material sequenced was PBMCs. The receptor was derived from a woman aged 18-29 years in good health.

For the CDR3, the DNA is TGCAGTGCTAAAGTTACTAGCGGGAGACGGGAGCAGTTCTTC. Protein sequence: CSAKVTSGRREQFF. J is TRBJ2-1 and V is TRBV20-1, with 11 bases aligning to TRBD2. The CDR3 runs to 14 residues. The J segment lost 10 bases and the V segment lost 4 bases, leaving 9 bases of the junction unmatched. Germline V CDR1 and CDR2: DFQATT, SNEGSKA (reference sequence).